This T cell receptor beta chain was found in a study of blood T cell repertoires in COVID-19. Using immunoSEQ multiplex PCR, the repertoire was profiled, and TCRdb retains in-frame clones only, with some absent. The sample includes roughly 200,000 clones, approximately 83% of them seen just once. Per germline, CDR1 MNHEY and CDR2 SVGAGI. The CDR3 spans 16 residues. Unmatched junction bases numbered 5, after V lost 0 bases and J lost 2 bases. The sample comprised peripheral blood. The sequence came from a man in his fifties or sixties with acute or convalescent COVID-19. This chain uses TRBV6-5 with TRBJ2-7, with 9 bases that match TRBD2. The CDR3 here is CASSYSSGRTAYEQYF. The CDR3, as DNA: TGTGCCAGCAGTTACTCTAGCGGGAGAACGGCCTACGAGCAGTACTTC.